The next 26 T cell receptor beta chains were all read from a single sample in a study of blood T cell repertoires in COVID-19. Some clones are missing from TCRdb's copy, which holds only in-frame ones; the method was immunoSEQ multiplex PCR. The data show 100,000 to 110,000 clones, around four fifths seen once. Sequencing input: peripheral blood. The receptors derive from a man over 45 with active or convalescent COVID-19.

The sample holds a few counts of this clone. The genes are TRBV6-5 and TRBJ1-4; D is perhaps TRBD1 (5 bases). Germline lookup yields CDR1 MNHEY and CDR2 SVGAGI. This CDR3 has 14 amino acids. V lost 5 bases, J lost 5 bases, and 12 bases lay in between. CDR3 in amino acids: CASSLDTGNEKLFF. The DNA for the CDR3 is TGTGCCAGCAGTCTGGACACTGGGAATGAAAAACTGTTTTTT.

The rearrangement joins TRBV18 to TRBJ1-1; D is undetermined. Germline V lookup: CDR1 KGHSH, CDR2 LQKENI. This CDR3 contains 15 residues. V was pared by 3 bases and J by 1 base, with 12 bases between. CDR3 loop: CASSPAVPGNTEAFF. In nucleotides, the CDR3 is TGTGCCAGCTCACCGGCTGTGCCGGGGAACACTGAAGCTTTCTTT.

The chain combines TRBV7-9 with TRBJ1-2; 9 bases fit TRBD1. The germline V gene has CDR1 SEHNR and CDR2 FQNEAQ (reference sequence). The CDR3 is 14 amino acids. V gave up 4 bases and J gave up 2 bases; unmatched junction bases: 2. In DNA, the CDR3 is TGTGCCAGCAGCTATGGGACAGGGAACTATGGCTACACCTTC. This codes for CASSYGTGNYGYTF.

The chain uses TRBV7-3 and TRBJ1-2; 10 bases line up with TRBD1. CDR1 is SGHTA and CDR2 is FQGTGA in the germline V gene. The V segment lost 5 bases and the J segment 6 bases; nucleotides outside the gene matches: 3. The CDR3 loop spans 13 amino acids. The chain's CDR3 is CASSTDRGDGYTF. The CDR3 DNA follows: TGTGCCAGCAGCACGGACAGGGGGGATGGCTACACCTTC.

The chain employs TRBV9 and TRBJ1-4, with 8 bases that match TRBD1. Germline V CDR1 and CDR2: SGDLS, YYNGEE. Trimming at V came to 4 bases and at J to 3 bases, leaving 5 bases not matched to a gene. The CDR3 loop spans 15 amino acids. In nucleotides, the CDR3 is TGTGCCAGCAGCTCACCAGGGGGCTCTAATGAAAAACTGTTTTTT. Encoded protein: CASSSPGGSNEKLFF. The variable domain in full, completed from reference TRBV9 and TRBJ1-4, reads DSGVTQTPKHLITATGQRVTLRCSPRSGDLSVYWYQQSLDQGLQFLIQYYNGEERAKGNILERFSAQQFPDLHSELNLSSLELGDSALYFCASSSPGGSNEKLFFGSGTQLSVL.

This clone was recorded once. The CDR3: CASSPGTGNTIYF. CDR3 nucleotides: TGTGCCAGCAGCCCGGGAACGGGAAACACCATATATTTT. This chain links TRBV9 with TRBJ1-3, with D uncertain. This CDR3 spans 13 amino acids. Trimming stripped 4 bases from V and 4 bases from J, with 9 bases between. Germline CDR1 reads SGDLS; CDR2 reads YYNGEE.

This chain joins TRBV5-4 and TRBJ2-5; TRBD1 agrees at 8 bases. The J segment lost 2 bases and the V segment lost 0 bases, leaving 3 bases of the junction unmatched. The CDR3 extends over 15 amino acids. CDR1 and CDR2 from the germline V gene are SGHNT and YYREEE (reference sequence). The CDR3 coding sequence is TGTGCCAGCAGCTTGGGGGGACAGGTTCAAGAGACCCAGTACTTC. Translated, it gives CASSLGGQVQETQYF.

V usage is TRBV24-1 and J usage is TRBJ2-7, with 9 bases fitting TRBD1. With 7 bases clipped from V and 0 bases from J, the junction kept 3 bases outside the gene matches. Germline V lookup: CDR1 KGHDR, CDR2 SFDVKD. This CDR3 is 14 amino acids long. The CDR3 DNA is TGTGCCACCAGCCCGGGACAGGGCTCCTACGAGCAGTACTTC. Protein product: CATSPGQGSYEQYF.

The chain carries TRBV12-5 and TRBJ1-3; D is unresolved. CDR1 and CDR2 (germline): LGHNT, FRNRAP. This CDR3 spans 14 amino acids. V was trimmed by 6 bases and J by 0 bases, leaving 9 bases between them. The DNA for the CDR3 is TGTGCTAGTGGCCTAGCGAACTCTGGAAACACCATATATTTT. Amino acid sequence: CASGLANSGNTIYF. Filled out from reference TRBV12-5 and TRBJ1-3, the complete variable domain reads DARVTQTPRHKVTEMGQEVTMRCQPILGHNTVFWYRQTMMQGLELLAYFRNRAPLDDSGMPKDRFSAEMPDATLATLKIQPSEPRDSAVYFCASGLANSGNTIYFGEGSWLTVV.

Only one count was recorded for this clone. V is TRBV6-5 and J is TRBJ2-5; D gene ambiguous. Trimming shortened V by 6 bases and J by 2 bases, and 10 bases separated the two germline ends. This CDR3 has 13 amino acids. Germline V gene data show CDR1 as MNHEY and CDR2 as SVGAGI. Written as DNA, the CDR3 is TGTGCCAGCAGAGACACCGTACAAGAGACCCAGTACTTC. Residues: CASRDTVQETQYF.

The V and J genes are TRBV19 and TRBJ2-6, with 7 bases identical to TRBD1. J was trimmed by 0 bases and V by 8 bases; bases with no gene match: 4. CDR3 size: 15 residues. Germline CDR1 reads LNHDA; CDR2 reads SQIVND (reference sequence). In DNA, the CDR3 is TGTGCCAGTGAGGGACAGCACTCTGGGGCCAACGTCCTGACTTTC. As protein: CASEGQHSGANVLTF.

The J gene is TRBJ2-5, the V gene TRBV14; D is possibly TRBD2 (5 bases). CDR3 length equals 14 residues. The V end was cut by 0 bases, the J end by 3 bases, with 8 bases between. The germline CDR1 and CDR2 sequences are SGHDN and FVKESK. Here the CDR3 reads CASSQDYSEETQYF. CDR3 nucleotide sequence: TGTGCCAGCAGCCAAGATTATAGCGAAGAGACCCAGTACTTC.

J is TRBJ2-7 and V is TRBV5-1; D remains unclear. From germline, CDR1 is SGHRS and CDR2 YFSETQ. The CDR3 is 13 residues long. V was trimmed by 2 bases and J by 0 bases, leaving 6 bases between them. The CDR3 region has the DNA TGCGCCAGCAGCTTCGAGAGCTCCTACGAGCAGTACTTC. Residues: CASSFESSYEQYF.

The count of this clone is one. The CDR3 DNA sequence: TGTGCCACCCTGACCTCTAGCCCCTCTCAAGAGACCCAGTACTTC. This codes for CATLTSSPSQETQYF. The rearrangement links TRBV6-5 to TRBJ2-5; D might be TRBD2 (5 bases). Germline CDR1 MNHEY, CDR2 SVGAGI. The CDR3 length is 15 residues. V lost 10 bases to trimming and J lost 2 bases, with 20 bases between them.

The chain recombines TRBV5-4 with TRBJ2-5, with a possible D match to TRBD2 (5 bases). CDR1 SGHNT and CDR2 YYREEE come from the germline V gene (reference sequence). CDR3 length equals 13 residues. The V end was cut by 2 bases, the J end by 2 bases, with 7 bases between. The CDR3 here is CASSFGGQETQYF. In DNA, the CDR3 is TGTGCCAGCAGCTTCGGCGGGCAAGAGACCCAGTACTTC.

The rearrangement links TRBV19 to TRBJ2-1, with D possibly being TRBD2 (6 bases). This CDR3 contains 13 residues. The germline V gene encodes CDR1 LNHDA and CDR2 SQIVND (reference sequence). The ends were cut back, 9 bases at V and 5 bases at J, with 14 bases in the middle. The CDR3 coding sequence is TGTGCCAGCAGCACTAGCCGGAACAATGAGCAGTTCTTC. Amino acids: CASSTSRNNEQFF.

V gene TRBV6-1 combines with J gene TRBJ1-4; TRBD1 is a possible D gene (5 bases). This CDR3 has 14 residues. Germline lookup yields CDR1 MNHNS and CDR2 SASEGT. V shed 1 base and J shed 8 bases, with 11 bases lying between them. The CDR3 is CASSEGAGMEKLFF. The CDR3 DNA follows: TGTGCCAGCAGTGAAGGGGCAGGGATGGAAAAACTGTTTTTT.

The V and J genes are TRBV5-1 and TRBJ2-1; 10 bases align to TRBD2. The CDR3 is 16 amino acids. Unmatched junction bases numbered 11, after V lost 7 bases and J lost 4 bases. CDR1 is SGHRS and CDR2 is YFSETQ in the germline V gene. CDR3 sequence (DNA): TGCGCCAGCCGGACTAGCGGAAGTACGCGGTACAATGAGCAGTTCTTC. Translated, it gives CASRTSGSTRYNEQFF.

The V call is TRBV5-1, the J call TRBJ2-1, with 12 bases that match TRBD2. The V segment lost 5 bases and the J segment 1 base; nucleotides outside the gene matches: 10. The CDR3 contains 18 residues. Germline assignment: CDR1 SGHRS and CDR2 YFSETQ. The DNA of the CDR3 is TGCGCCAGCAGTAGACAGGGTGGGACTAGCGGGTCCTACAATGAGCAGTTCTTC. Translated: CASSRQGGTSGSYNEQFF. Supplemented by reference TRBV5-1 and TRBJ2-1, the full variable domain reads KAGVTQTPRYLIKTRGQQVTLSCSPISGHRSVSWYQQTPGQGLQFLFEYFSETQRNKGNFPGRFSGRQFSNSRSEMNVSTLELGDSALYLCASSRQGGTSGSYNEQFFGPGTRLTVL.

The chain employs TRBV23-1 and TRBJ2-5; the D gene is possibly TRBD2 (6 bases). TRBV23-1 is flagged as an ORF with uncertain function. The CDR3 has 12 residues. Trimming pared 9 bases from V and 5 bases from J, leaving 13 bases between. CDR3 nucleotides: TGCGCCAGGTGGGGGGTCCTTGAGACCCAGTACTTC. Protein product: CARWGVLETQYF.

A few counts support this clone. The chain combines TRBV4-1 with TRBJ1-1, with D tentatively TRBD1 (6 bases). This CDR3 region has 14 residues. Per germline, CDR1 MGHRA and CDR2 YSYEKL. Trimming stripped 1 base from V and 0 bases from J, with 6 bases between. The CDR3 here is CASSQGTVNTEAFF. CDR3 DNA: TGCGCCAGCAGCCAAGGGACAGTGAACACTGAAGCTTTCTTT.

The chain links TRBV12-3 or TRBV12-4 to TRBJ1-3; D unresolved. Deletions cut 6 bases from V and 0 bases from J, with 6 bases between. This CDR3 spans 13 amino acids. For the CDR3, the DNA is TGTGCCAGCAGCACTAGCTCTGGAAACACCATATATTTT. Protein sequence: CASSTSSGNTIYF.

As DNA, the CDR3 is TGTGCCACCAGTGATCCCGGGACTGCCCGCTACACCTTC. This codes for CATSDPGTARYTF. The chain links TRBV24-1 to TRBJ1-2; tentatively, D is TRBD1 (5 bases). This CDR3 is 13 amino acids long. Per the germline V gene, CDR1 is KGHDR and CDR2 is SFDVKD. Trimming removed 3 bases at V and 9 bases at J, with 13 bases between.

J is TRBJ2-7 and V is TRBV11-2; D is possibly TRBD2 (6 bases). The V end lost 0 bases, the J end lost 4 bases, and 13 bases lay between the germline ends. The CDR3 extends over 15 amino acids. Looked up from germline, CDR1 is SGHAT and CDR2 is FQNNGV. The CDR3 region has the DNA TGTGCCAGCAGCTTAGATCGGGTTAGCGGATACGAGCAGTACTTC. Protein product: CASSLDRVSGYEQYF. Filled out from reference TRBV11-2 and TRBJ2-7, the complete variable domain reads EAGVAQSPRYKIIEKRQSVAFWCNPISGHATLYWYQQILGQGPKLLIQFQNNGVVDDSQLPKDRFSAERLKGVDSTLKIQPAKLEDSAVYLCASSLDRVSGYEQYFGPGTRLTVT.

For the CDR3, the DNA is TGTGCCAGCAGCACAGGGGCCGAGACCCAGTACTTC. Translated: CASSTGAETQYF. V gene TRBV7-2 combines with J gene TRBJ2-5; 7 positions agree with TRBD1. Germline V gives CDR1 SGHTA, CDR2 FQGNSA. Trimming removed 5 bases from V and 5 bases from J; junction bases left unmatched: 2. CDR3 length: 12 residues.

The table lists this clone with a count of one. This chain uses TRBV6-5 with TRBJ1-2, with a tentative D call TRBD1 (6 bases). This CDR3 has 13 residues. V lost 11 bases to trimming and J lost 4 bases, with 17 bases between them. Germline assignment: CDR1 MNHEY and CDR2 SVGAGI. The CDR3 DNA reads as TGTGCCGCGGGGGGGCAACCGTCCTATGGCTACACCTTC. Its translation: CAAGGQPSYGYTF.